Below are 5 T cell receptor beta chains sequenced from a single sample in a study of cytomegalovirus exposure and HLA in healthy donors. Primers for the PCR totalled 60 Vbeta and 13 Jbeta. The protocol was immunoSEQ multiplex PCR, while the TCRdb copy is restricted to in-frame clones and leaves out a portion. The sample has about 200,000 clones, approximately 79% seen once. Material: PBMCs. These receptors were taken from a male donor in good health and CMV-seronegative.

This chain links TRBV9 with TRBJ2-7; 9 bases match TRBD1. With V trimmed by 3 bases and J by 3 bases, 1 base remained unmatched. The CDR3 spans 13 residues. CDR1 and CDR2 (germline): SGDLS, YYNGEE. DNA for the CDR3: TGTGCCAGCAGCGGGACAGGGGACTACGAGCAGTACTTC. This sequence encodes CASSGTGDYEQYF.

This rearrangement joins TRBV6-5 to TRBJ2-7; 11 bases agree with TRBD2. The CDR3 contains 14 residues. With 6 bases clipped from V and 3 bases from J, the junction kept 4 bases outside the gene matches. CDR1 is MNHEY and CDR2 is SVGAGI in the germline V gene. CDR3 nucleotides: TGTGCCAGCAGCCAGGGACTAGCGGTCTACGAGCAGTACTTC. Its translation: CASSQGLAVYEQYF.

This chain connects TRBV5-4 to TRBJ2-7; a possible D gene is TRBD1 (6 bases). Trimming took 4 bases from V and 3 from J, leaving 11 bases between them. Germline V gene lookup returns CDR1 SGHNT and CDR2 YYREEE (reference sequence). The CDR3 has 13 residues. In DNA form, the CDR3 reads TGTGCCAGCAGCGGGACATCATACTACGAGCAGTACTTC. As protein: CASSGTSYYEQYF.

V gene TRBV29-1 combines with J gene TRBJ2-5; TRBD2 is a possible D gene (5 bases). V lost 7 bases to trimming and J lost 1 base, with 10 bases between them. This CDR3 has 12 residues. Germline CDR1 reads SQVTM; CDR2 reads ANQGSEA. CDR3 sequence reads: CSASEGQETQYF. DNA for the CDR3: TGCAGCGCCTCAGAGGGCCAAGAGACCCAGTACTTC.

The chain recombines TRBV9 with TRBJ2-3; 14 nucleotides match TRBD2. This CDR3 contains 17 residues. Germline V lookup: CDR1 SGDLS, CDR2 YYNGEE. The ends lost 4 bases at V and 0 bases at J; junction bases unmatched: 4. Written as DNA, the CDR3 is TGTGCCAGCAGCCCGGGGACTAGCGGGGGCAGCACAGATACGCAGTATTTT. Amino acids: CASSPGTSGGSTDTQYF.